This T cell receptor (beta chain) appears in the sequencing data of a study of vaccination and CD4 T cells after COVID-19 (dated by TCRdb to between 2021 and 2024). Background on the whole study: Convalescent patients had a positive SARS-CoV-2 result on nasal swab PCR, and of these patients, about ten had mild disease and one had severe disease. The convalescent cohort included six males and four females, with two Hispanic individuals, seven Caucasians, two Asians and one multiracial person. Participants got two doses of the Pfizer-BioNTech BNT162b2 vaccine (n=8) or two doses of the Moderna mRNA-1273 vaccine (n=2). Post-COVID blood samples were collected from convalescent patients a median of approximately 93 days after diagnosis, with a range of about 30 to 180 days. Post-vaccine blood samples were collected a median of approximately 72 days after the second vaccine dose, ranging from about 13 to 241 days. Culture stimuli were overlapping spike peptide pools from SARS-CoV-2 and from the common cold coronaviruses HCoV-NL63, HCoV-OC43 and HCoV-229E. In control cultures, a CEFX viral epitope pool was used as positive control, an HIV-1 Nef peptide pool was used as negative control, or no peptide was added. The spike-specific CD4+ TCR repertoire was compared before and after mRNA vaccination in about nine COVID-19 convalescent patients and several infection-naive healthy vaccine recipients.

V gives up 7 bases and J gives up 5 bases, and the segment between their germline ends measures 12 bases. The CDR3 measures 13 amino acids from cysteine to phenylalanine. Only the CDR3 DNA stays, 39 bases, in frame from base 1. CDR1 and CDR2 (MNHNS, SASEGT) derive from the germline V gene. The paper's findings and limits, for the study overall: Among the post-vaccine SARS-CoV-2-reactive clones in convalescent patients, a median 86.3% showed up only after vaccination, which suggests vaccine-specific priming. Nearly all vaccine-specific clones in convalescent patients (304 of 307) were mono-reactive for SARS-CoV-2 spike rather than cross-reactive with common cold coronaviruses. Relatively few convalescent patients were included in the study, and early timepoints after natural infection were not analyzed. Although the median number of SARS-CoV-2-reactive clonotypes went up from around 19 after infection to some 38 after vaccination, the increase was not significant.

According to the study, the label for this sample's treatment or condition signals: approximately 11-day PBMC culture with coronavirus spike peptide pools or control peptides (ViraFEST assay). The study used the ViraFEST assay, which expanded antigen-specific T cells with peptide pools and then identified expanded clonotypes by TCR sequencing. The convalescent patients' positive SARS-CoV-2 PCR tests were from March to December 2020, which was before the Alpha, Beta and Delta variants emerged in the United States. PBMCs were cultured at approximately 2 million per well in IMDM supplemented with approximately 5% human AB serum and 8 to 10 IU/ml IL-2, with roughly 9.5 ug/ml peptide pools added. On days 3 and 7, half of the culture medium was replaced with fresh IL-2-containing medium. After around 10 days of culture, CD4+ T cells were isolated by negative selection with the EasySep CD4+ T cell isolation kit. Ficoll-Paque Plus gradient centrifugation was used to isolate PBMCs from whole blood, and the isolated PBMCs were then either used fresh or cryopreserved at -140C. Culture conditions were generally each tested in triplicate wells.

Libraries came from PCR. DNA from cultured CD4+ T cells underwent TCR sequencing with the Oncomine TCR Beta short-read assay at the Johns Hopkins FTIC core. The QIAamp micro DNA kit was used to extract genomic DNA from the cultured CD4+ T cells. Oncomine TCR Beta libraries from cultured CD4+ T cells were pooled using unique dual indexes and sequenced on an Illumina iSeq 100. The authors' analysis ran thus. Non-productive sequences were removed, and CDR3s not starting with C, not ending with F or W, or shorter than 7 amino acids were discarded. Antigen-specific clonotypes were identified with the MANAFEST web application by comparing peptide-stimulated wells with reference and other culture wells. To be called positive, a clone needed an FDR below 0.05, an odds ratio above 5, and a productive frequency above 0.1% in at least two of three replicate wells. A clonotype counted as cross-reactive if it showed significant expansion both in the SARS-CoV-2 spike wells and in at least one common cold coronavirus spike condition. Levenshtein distances (stringdist) and unrooted phylogenetic trees (ape) in R version 3.6.1 were used to assess CDR3 homology. TCRdb reprocessed the public reads (quality trimming at Q25 with fastp, clone calling with MiXCR) and kept in-frame beta chains. Rows are unified per CDR3 protein, each entry keeping the most common DNA and genes. The V and J calls and clone size come from TCRdb's table, not from the authors' own analysis. In all, the sample holds 15,000 to 20,000 distinct CDR3 sequences, and over 50% of those were seen once. The top ten clones comprise around a tenth of the sample.

This clonotype was detected only a few times. Its antigen is unknown. Within one base of it there is no much larger clone, and no base qualities were kept. The TCR sequence derives from a human donor who had recovered from COVID-19. Source material: CD4+ T cells from blood, cultured in vitro. The chain is assembled from TRBV6-1 and TRBJ1-5; confidence is insufficient to name the D gene. The DNA reads as follows: TGTGCCAGCACAAAAGAGCGGGATCAGCCCCAGCATTTT. It specifies CASTKERDQPQHF.